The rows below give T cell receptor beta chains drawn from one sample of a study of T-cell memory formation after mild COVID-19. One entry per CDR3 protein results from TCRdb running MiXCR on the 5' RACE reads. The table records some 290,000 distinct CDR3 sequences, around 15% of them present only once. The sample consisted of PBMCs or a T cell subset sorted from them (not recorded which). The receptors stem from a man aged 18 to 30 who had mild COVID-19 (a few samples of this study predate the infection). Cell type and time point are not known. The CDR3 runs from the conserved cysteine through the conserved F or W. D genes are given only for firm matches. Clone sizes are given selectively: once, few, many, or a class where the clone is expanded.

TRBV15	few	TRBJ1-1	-	TGTGCCACCAGCAGAGTGCAGAACACTGAAGCTTTCTTT	CATSRVQNTEAFF
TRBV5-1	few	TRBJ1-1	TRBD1	TGCGCCAGCAGCTTGTTAGCGGGACAGGGTCTCCCTGAAGCTTTCTTT	CASSLLAGQGLPEAFF
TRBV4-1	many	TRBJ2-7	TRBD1	TGCGCCAGCAGCCGAACAGGGGGTGAGCAGTACTTC	CASSRTGGEQYF
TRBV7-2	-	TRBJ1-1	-	TGTGCCAGCAGCTTGAGAGGACAGCTTGAAGCTTTCTTT	CASSLRGQLEAFF
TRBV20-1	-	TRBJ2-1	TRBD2	TGCAGTGCTAGAGACGGGGGGGCCTACAATGAGCAGTTCTTC	CSARDGGAYNEQFF
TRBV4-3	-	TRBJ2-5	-	TGCGCCAGCAGCCAAGAGGTCCCGGGGACCCAGTACTTC	CASSQEVPGTQYF
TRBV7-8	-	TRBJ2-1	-	TGTGCCAGCAGCTTAGGGCAGTACTACAATGAGCAGTTCTTC	CASSLGQYYNEQFF
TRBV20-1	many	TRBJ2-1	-	TGCAGTGCCAGGGCATACTCCTACAATGAGCAGTTCTTC	CSARAYSYNEQFF
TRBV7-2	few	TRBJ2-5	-	TGTGCCAGCAGCTTAGAGAGGGTGGAGACCCAGTACTTC	CASSLERVETQYF
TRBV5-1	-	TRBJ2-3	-	TGCGCCAGCAGCGAAACGGGGAGAGATACGCAGTATTTT	CASSETGRDTQYF
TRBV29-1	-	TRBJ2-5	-	TGCAGCGTTGAGGGGGATCACCAAGAGACCCAGTACTTC	CSVEGDHQETQYF
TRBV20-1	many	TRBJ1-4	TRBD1	TGCAGTGCTCGTGACAGGGTTAGAGGGGAAAAACTGTTTTTT	CSARDRVRGEKLFF
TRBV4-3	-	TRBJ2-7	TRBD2	TGCGCCCGCAGCCAAGCGGGACGGGAGCAGTACTTC	CARSQAGREQYF
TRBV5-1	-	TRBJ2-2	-	TGCGCCAGCCGAGATATGGGGGGCACCGGGGAGCTGTTTTTT	CASRDMGGTGELFF
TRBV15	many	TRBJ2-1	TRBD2	TGTGCCACCAGGTCGAAGCGGGGGAGTTCCTACAATGAGCAGTTCTTC	CATRSKRGSSYNEQFF
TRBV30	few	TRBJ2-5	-	TGTGCCGTCGGGACGGTGGGAGGAGAGACCCAGTACTTC	CAVGTVGGETQYF
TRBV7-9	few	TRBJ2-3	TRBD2	TGTGCCAGCAGCCGCCTTAGCGGGGGGGCCGCAGATACGCAGTATTTT	CASSRLSGGAADTQYF
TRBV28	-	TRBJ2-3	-	TGTGCCAGCAGTGATCGGGTGGGACTGGGATACGCGCAGTATTTT	CASSDRVGLGYAQYF
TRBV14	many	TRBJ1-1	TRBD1	TGTGCCAGCAGCCTAGGAGGGGGCTTAGCCCGTGAAGCTTTCTTT	CASSLGGGLAREAFF
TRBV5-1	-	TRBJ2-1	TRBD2	TGCGCCAGCAGCTTGACGGGGGGGGACAATGAGCAGTTCTTC	CASSLTGGDNEQFF
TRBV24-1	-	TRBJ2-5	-	TGTGCCACCAGTGACGTGAAACTCCCGGGACATCAAGAGACCCAGTACTTC	CATSDVKLPGHQETQYF
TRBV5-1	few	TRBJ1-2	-	TGCGCCAGCAGCTTGTTAACAGGCCCTTTCAGGGGCTACACCTTC	CASSLLTGPFRGYTF
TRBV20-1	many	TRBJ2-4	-	TGCAGTGCTAGAGATTTCAGGGGAAACATTCAGTACTTC	CSARDFRGNIQYF
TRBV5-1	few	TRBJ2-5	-	TGCGCCAGCACCCCTAGGTCGTCAGAAGAGACCCAGTACTTC	CASTPRSSEETQYF
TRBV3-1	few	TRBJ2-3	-	TGTGCCAGCAGCCAAGGGGGGAGGCCTTCCCATACGCAGTATTTT	CASSQGGRPSHTQYF
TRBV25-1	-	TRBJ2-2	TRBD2	TGTGCCAGCAGTGAATGGTCGGGGGGAGGGACCGGGGAGCTGTTTTTT	CASSEWSGGGTGELFF
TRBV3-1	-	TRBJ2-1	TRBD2	TGTGCCAGCAGCCAAGAGGGGGCGGGAGGGTACAATGAGCAGTTCTTC	CASSQEGAGGYNEQFF
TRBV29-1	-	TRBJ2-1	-	TGCAGCGGGGTGGGGGGCTATGAGCAGTTCTTC	CSGVGGYEQFF
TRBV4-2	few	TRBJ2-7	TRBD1	TGTGCCAGCAGCCAAGAAGGGGGGACAGGAACCTACGAGCAGTACTTC	CASSQEGGTGTYEQYF
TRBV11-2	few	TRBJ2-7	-	TGTGCCAGCAGCTTATTTGGGTCTGCCTCCTACGAGCAGTACTTC	CASSLFGSASYEQYF
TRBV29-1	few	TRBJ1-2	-	TGCAGCGTTGAGGGCCACCACTATGGCTACACCTTC	CSVEGHHYGYTF
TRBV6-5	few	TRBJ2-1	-	TGTGCCAGCAGTCCTCGGCGGGGAGCCAATGAGCAGTTCTTC	CASSPRRGANEQFF
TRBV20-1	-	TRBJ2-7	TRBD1	TGCAGTGCTTCCCGGGACAGGGTACGCTACGAGCAGTACTTC	CSASRDRVRYEQYF
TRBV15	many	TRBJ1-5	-	TGTGCCACCAGCGTCAGGTCCTTGCCCCAGCATTTT	CATSVRSLPQHF
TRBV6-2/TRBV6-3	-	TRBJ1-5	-	TGTGCCAGCAGACCCCTCGCCGGTCCTGGGAGCAATCAGCCCCAGCATTTT	CASRPLAGPGSNQPQHF
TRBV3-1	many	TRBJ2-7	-	TGTGCCAGCAGCCAAGCCCATGCTGGAGGGGCCTACGAGCAGTACTTC	CASSQAHAGGAYEQYF
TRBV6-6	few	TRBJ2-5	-	TGTGCCAGCTCCAAGGGTGGAGGAGAGACCCAGTACTTC	CASSKGGGETQYF